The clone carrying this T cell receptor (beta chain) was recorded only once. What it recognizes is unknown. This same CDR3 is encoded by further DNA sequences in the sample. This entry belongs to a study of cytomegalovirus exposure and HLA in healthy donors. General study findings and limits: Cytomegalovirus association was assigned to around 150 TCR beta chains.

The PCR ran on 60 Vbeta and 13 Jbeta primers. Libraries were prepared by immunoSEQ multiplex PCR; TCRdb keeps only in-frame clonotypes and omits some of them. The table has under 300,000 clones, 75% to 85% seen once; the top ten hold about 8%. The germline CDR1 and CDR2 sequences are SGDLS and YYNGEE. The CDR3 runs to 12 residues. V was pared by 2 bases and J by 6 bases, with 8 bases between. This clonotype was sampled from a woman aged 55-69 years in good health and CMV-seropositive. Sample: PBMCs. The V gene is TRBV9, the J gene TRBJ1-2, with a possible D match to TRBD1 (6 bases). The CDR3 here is CASSVTGDGYTF. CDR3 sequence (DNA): TGTGCCAGCAGCGTGACAGGTGATGGCTACACCTTC.